These T cell receptor beta chains were read from a single sample in a study of control samples from healthy donors and cancer patients. Produced via immunoSEQ multiplex PCR; TCRdb's table is partial and in-frame only. Found here are about 160,000 clones, roughly 94% of them singletons; the top ten hold roughly 15%. The specimen was PBMCs. The receptors derive from a man in his fifties or sixties with colorectal cancer. CDR3s include the opening cysteine and the closing phenylalanine or tryptophan. The D gene is left open where the match is weak. Rows give clone size only sometimes, using once, few, many, or a class for an expanded clone.

cdr3_aa cdr3_nt v_call d_call j_call clone_size
CASSPGVTNEKLFF TGTGCCAGCAGCCCCGGGGTAACTAATGAAAAACTGTTTTTT TRBV7-9 - TRBJ1-4 -
CASSFGSPEAFF TGTGCCAGCAGTTTCGGCAGTCCTGAAGCTTTCTTT TRBV12-3/TRBV12-4 - TRBJ1-1 -
CASSEQASTDTQYF TGCGCCAGCAGTGAGCAGGCTAGCACAGATACGCAGTATTTT TRBV10-2 - TRBJ2-3 -
CASSLLGGPYNEQFF TGTGCCAGCAGCTTACTCGGGGGGCCCTACAATGAGCAGTTCTTC TRBV11-3 - TRBJ2-1 once
CASRNGGAETQYF TGTGCCAGTAGGAACGGGGGGGCAGAGACCCAGTACTTC TRBV19 TRBD2 TRBJ2-5 -
CASSLKGADQPQHF TGTGCCAGCAGCTTAAAAGGGGCCGATCAGCCCCAGCATTTT TRBV7-8 - TRBJ1-5 -
CASSSGQTDTGELFF TGTGCCAGCAGCTCGGGACAGACGGACACCGGGGAGCTGTTTTTT TRBV9 TRBD1 TRBJ2-2 -
CASSTWDSTTDTQYF TGCGCCAGCAGCACATGGGACAGTACTACAGATACGCAGTATTTT TRBV5-1 TRBD1 TRBJ2-3 -
CASSPLGENTIYF TGTGCCAGCAGCCCGCTGGGGGAGAACACCATATATTTT TRBV5-4 - TRBJ1-3 once
CASSFRQNTEAFF TGTGCCAGCAGCTTCAGGCAGAACACTGAAGCTTTCTTT TRBV7-9 - TRBJ1-1 -
CASSPTGEGTQYF TGTGCCAGCAGCCCCACAGGGGAGGGGACGCAGTATTTT TRBV6-5 - TRBJ2-3 -
CASSQDVGNTEAFF TGCGCCAGCAGCCAAGATGTCGGAAACACTGAAGCTTTCTTT TRBV4-3 - TRBJ1-1 -
CASSLAGTSGGESTDTQYF TGTGCCAGCAGCTTAGCCGGGACTAGCGGGGGGGAGAGCACAGATACGCAGTATTTT TRBV7-9 TRBD2 TRBJ2-3 once
CASSLRLSVDTQYF TGTGCCAGCAGCTTAAGACTTAGCGTTGATACGCAGTATTTT TRBV4-2 - TRBJ2-3 -
CASRASSDTQYF TGTGCCAGTAGGGCTTCCTCAGATACGCAGTATTTT TRBV19 - TRBJ2-3 -
CASSLTGVPEQYF TGTGCCAGCAGCTTAACCGGAGTCCCCGAGCAGTACTTC TRBV7-9 - TRBJ2-7 -
CASSGTAYNSPLHF TGTGCCAGCTCGGGGACAGCTTATAATTCACCCCTCCACTTT TRBV19 TRBD1 TRBJ1-6 -
CASSVDHSSDTQYF TGTGCCAGCAGCGTCGACCATAGCTCGGATACGCAGTATTTT TRBV6-5 - TRBJ2-3 -
CAISWGGPRQETQYF TGTGCCATCAGCTGGGGGGGGCCGAGGCAAGAGACCCAGTACTTC TRBV10-3 - TRBJ2-5 once
CAWTVFQETQYF TGTGCCTGGACAGTTTTTCAAGAGACCCAGTACTTC TRBV30 - TRBJ2-5 -
CASRDRAWSTEAFF TGCGCCAGCAGAGACAGGGCTTGGAGCACTGAAGCTTTCTTT TRBV5-1 TRBD1 TRBJ1-1 -
CASSPDGGTYNEQFF TGTGCCAGCAGCCCCGACGGGGGGACATACAATGAGCAGTTCTTC TRBV7-2 - TRBJ2-1 -
CASGTISPLHF TGTGCCAGCGGGACGATCTCACCCCTCCACTTT TRBV6-5 - TRBJ1-6 -
CASSQEPQGHNSPLHF TGCGCCAGCAGCCAAGAGCCGCAGGGCCATAATTCACCCCTCCACTTT TRBV4-3 - TRBJ1-6 -
CASSYVNEAFF TGTGCCAGCAGTTATGTGAATGAAGCTTTCTTT TRBV6-9 - TRBJ1-1 -
CASSIQGADSPLHF TGTGCCAGTAGTATTCAAGGGGCGGATTCACCCCTCCACTTT TRBV19 - TRBJ1-6 -
CASSEAEQGRYGYTF TGTGCCAGCAGTGAAGCCGAACAGGGCCGCTATGGCTACACCTTC TRBV6-1 - TRBJ1-2 -
CASSPTSGGASVRGDTQYF TGTGCCAGCAGTCCTACTAGCGGGGGAGCCAGTGTCCGTGGAGATACGCAGTATTTT TRBV27 TRBD2 TRBJ2-3 -
CASSPSSYEQYF TGTGCCAGCAGTCCCTCCTCCTACGAGCAGTACTTC TRBV6-2/TRBV6-3 - TRBJ2-7 -
CASSSGQGGMNTEAFF TGTGCCAGCAGCTCCGGACAGGGAGGTATGAACACTGAAGCTTTCTTT TRBV11-2 TRBD1 TRBJ1-1 -
CATQAWNRNTEAFF TGTGCCACGCAAGCTTGGAACAGGAACACTGAAGCTTTCTTT TRBV5-5 - TRBJ1-1 -
CASRGQGAGEQYF TGCGCCAGCAGGGGACAGGGGGCTGGCGAGCAGTACTTC TRBV5-1 TRBD1 TRBJ2-7 -
CASSPDWAYNEQFF TGTGCCAGCTCACCTGATTGGGCTTACAATGAGCAGTTCTTC TRBV18 - TRBJ2-1 -
CASSPQDNSPLHF TGTGCCAGCTCACCACAGGATAATTCACCCCTCCACTTT TRBV18 - TRBJ1-6 few
CASSYDRADTEAFF TGTGCCAGCAGTTACGACAGGGCGGACACTGAAGCTTTCTTT TRBV6-6 TRBD1 TRBJ1-1 -
CASSPKWAISNQPQHF TGTGCCAGCAGTCCGAAATGGGCCATTAGCAATCAGCCCCAGCATTTT TRBV27 - TRBJ1-5 -
CAWSVRGNSPLHF TGTGCCTGGAGTGTACGCGGGAATTCACCCCTCCACTTT TRBV30 - TRBJ1-6 -
CAWSVRGSGMNTEAFF TGTGCCTGGAGTGTTCGGGGCAGCGGGATGAACACTGAAGCTTTCTTT TRBV30 - TRBJ1-1 -
CASSFRATRNTEAFF TGCGCCAGCAGCTTCAGGGCGACTAGGAACACTGAAGCTTTCTTT TRBV5-1 - TRBJ1-1 -
CASRDKGAEQYF TGTGCCAGCAGGGATAAGGGTGCCGAGCAGTACTTC TRBV12-3/TRBV12-4 - TRBJ2-7 -
CASSPPVGSGDEKLFF TGTGCCAGCTCACCACCGGTGGGGAGCGGGGATGAAAAACTGTTTTTT TRBV18 - TRBJ1-4 -
CASSQTGGGPTNEKLFF TGTGCCAGCAGTCAGACAGGGGGCGGGCCAACTAATGAAAAACTGTTTTTT TRBV6-6 TRBD1 TRBJ1-4 -
CASSLSGTAYEQYF TGTGCCAGCTCACTCTCCGGGACAGCCTACGAGCAGTACTTC TRBV18 TRBD1 TRBJ2-7 -
CASSPPSGAGGYEQYF TGTGCCAGCTCACCACCGAGTGGGGCAGGGGGCTACGAGCAGTACTTC TRBV18 TRBD1 TRBJ2-7 -
CASSEGQLGQFF TGCGCCAGCAGCGAGGGCCAACTGGGCCAGTTCTTC TRBV5-1 - TRBJ2-1 -
CASSVGAVSNYGYTF TGTGCCAGCAGCGTAGGAGCGGTCTCTAACTATGGCTACACCTTC TRBV9 - TRBJ1-2 -
CASSFPIGDQETQYF TGTGCCAGCAGCTTCCCCATCGGCGACCAAGAGACCCAGTACTTC TRBV7-2 - TRBJ2-5 -
CASNLHSGAGDTQYF TGTGCCAGCAACCTCCATTCAGGGGCGGGAGATACGCAGTATTTT TRBV7-2 - TRBJ2-3 -
CASSQAGYGYTF TGTGCCAGCAGCCAAGCCGGCTATGGCTACACCTTC TRBV3-1/TRBV3-2 - TRBJ1-2 -
CASSPPSRPDLEGYTF TGTGCCAGCTCACCACCCAGCCGACCGGACCTGGAGGGCTACACCTTC TRBV18 - TRBJ1-2 -
CASSQDSQVGGYGYTF TGTGCCAGCAGCCAAGACAGTCAGGTTGGAGGCTATGGCTACACCTTC TRBV3-1/TRBV3-2 - TRBJ1-2 -
CSGFVVYNEQFF TGCAGCGGGTTTGTTGTCTACAATGAGCAGTTCTTC TRBV29-1 - TRBJ2-1 once
CAAGTSGGSNTGELFF TGTGCCGCCGGGACTAGCGGGGGGTCGAACACCGGGGAGCTGTTTTTT TRBV7-9 TRBD2 TRBJ2-2 -
CASSLVGGEQYF TGCGCCAGCAGCTTGGTGGGAGGCGAGCAGTACTTC TRBV5-1 - TRBJ2-7 -
CASSRESGEKLFF TGTGCCAGCAGTAGGGAAAGTGGTGAAAAACTGTTTTTT TRBV9 - TRBJ1-4 -